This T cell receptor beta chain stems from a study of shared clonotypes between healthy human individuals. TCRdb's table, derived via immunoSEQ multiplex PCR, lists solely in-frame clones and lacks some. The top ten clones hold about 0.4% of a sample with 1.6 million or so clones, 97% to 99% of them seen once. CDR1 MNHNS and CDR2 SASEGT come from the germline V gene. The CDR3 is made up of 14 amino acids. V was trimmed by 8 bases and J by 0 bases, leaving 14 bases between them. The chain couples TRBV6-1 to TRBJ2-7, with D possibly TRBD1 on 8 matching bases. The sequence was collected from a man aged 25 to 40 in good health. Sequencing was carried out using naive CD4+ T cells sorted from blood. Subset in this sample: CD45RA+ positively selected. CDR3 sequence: CASGGGTGSYEQYF. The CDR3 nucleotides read TGTGCCAGCGGGGGGGGGACAGGCTCCTACGAGCAGTACTTC.